This entry lists 22 T cell receptor beta chains sequenced from one sample in a study of graft-versus-host responses after intestinal transplantation. TCRdb's copy holds only in-frame clones and misses some; the assay was immunoSEQ multiplex PCR. The table has around 26,000 clones, roughly 95% seen once; the top ten hold 0.4% to 0.65%. Sample: PBMCs, taken 156 days after intestinal transplant. The receptors come from a human patient who received an intestinal transplant, so some T cells may come from the graft donor.

The chain is built from TRBV7-3 and TRBJ1-2; D remains unclear. V was clipped by 4 bases and J by 4 bases, with 7 bases between them. Germline-derived CDR1 and CDR2 are SGHTA and FQGTGA. The CDR3 is made up of 12 amino acids. CDR3 sequence reads: CASSSDGYGYTF. CDR3 nucleotide sequence: TGTGCCAGCAGCTCCGACGGCTATGGCTACACCTTC.

This clone showed up just once. The same CDR3 can be traced to other DNA sequences in this sample. The CDR3 spells CASSDDSYEQYF. In nucleotides, the CDR3 is TGCGCCAGCAGCGATGACAGCTACGAGCAGTACTTC. The genes are TRBV21-1 and TRBJ2-7; the table's D call TRBD1 went unverified against the DNA. TRBV21-1 is a documented pseudogene. The CDR3 totals 12 residues.

This chain connects TRBV6-5 to TRBJ2-7; D call uncertain. The CDR3 is 11 amino acids. CDR1 and CDR2 from the germline V gene are MNHEY and SVGAGI. V lost 4 bases and J lost 7, with 8 bases in between. The CDR3 DNA sequence: TGTGCCAGCAGTTCCCAGGTAGAGCAGTACTTC. Its protein product is CASSSQVEQYF.

The chain uses TRBV4-1 and TRBJ1-2, with D perhaps TRBD1 (6 bases). The V gene's germline CDR1 is MGHRA and CDR2 YSYEKL. V lost 3 bases and J lost 6, with 23 bases in between. The CDR3 is made up of 17 amino acids. The CDR3 region is CASSHLQGGSLGNGYTF. CDR3 coding DNA: TGCGCCAGCAGCCACTTACAGGGAGGAAGTTTGGGTAATGGCTACACCTTC.

The rearrangement links TRBV19 to TRBJ2-7; 12 nucleotides match TRBD1. CDR1 and CDR2 from the germline V gene are LNHDA and SQIVND (reference sequence). The CDR3 is made up of 15 amino acids. V lost 5 bases and J lost 2; bases outside the gene matches: 4. The CDR3 DNA follows: TGTGCCAGTAGTCCAGGGACAGGGGGCACCTACGAGCAGTACTTC. Its translation is CASSPGTGGTYEQYF.

J is TRBJ1-5 and V is TRBV4-1; D might be TRBD1 (6 bases). The CDR3 totals 16 residues. V dropped 2 bases and J dropped 0 bases, with 11 bases sitting between them. CDR1 and CDR2 (germline): MGHRA, YSYEKL. The CDR3 sequence is CASSQSDRTSNQPQHF. The CDR3 coding sequence is TGCGCCAGCAGCCAAAGCGACAGGACTAGCAATCAGCCCCAGCATTTT.

The J gene is TRBJ2-2, the V gene TRBV13, with 7 nucleotides matching TRBD2. With 3 bases clipped from V and 4 bases from J, the junction kept 2 bases outside the gene matches. Germline loops: CDR1 PRHDT, CDR2 FYEKMQ (reference sequence). The length of the CDR3 is 14 residues. This CDR3 is CASSFPGGTGELFF. The CDR3 nucleotides read TGTGCCAGCAGCTTTCCGGGAGGCACCGGGGAGCTGTTTTTT. Combining the CDR3 with reference TRBV13 and TRBJ2-2 gives the whole variable domain AAGVIQSPRHLIKEKRETATLKCYPIPRHDTVYWYQQGPGQDPQFLISFYEKMQSDKGSIPDRFSAQQFSDYHSELNMSSLELGDSALYFCASSFPGGTGELFFGEGSRLTVL.

The rearrangement links TRBV6-5 to TRBJ1-1; TRBD1 matches at 9 bases. The germline CDR1 and CDR2 sequences are MNHEY and SVGAGI. The CDR3 length is 15 residues. V lost 2 bases to trimming and J lost 3 bases; unmatched junction nucleotides: 4. CDR3: CASSYQGQGDTEAFF. CDR3 in DNA: TGTGCCAGCAGTTACCAGGGACAGGGAGACACTGAAGCTTTCTTT.

V gene TRBV5-5 combines with J gene TRBJ1-5; D perhaps matches TRBD1 (5 bases). Germline CDR1 is SGHKS and CDR2 is YYEKEE (reference sequence). V lost 4 bases, J lost 0 bases, and 17 bases lay in between. This CDR3 has 17 amino acids. CDR3 sequence (DNA): TGTGCCAGCAGCCCGACGGGACTTACTTATAGCAATCAGCCCCAGCATTTT. It yields the protein CASSPTGLTYSNQPQHF.

The rearrangement links TRBV4-1 to TRBJ2-1; D not certain. Trimming shortened V by 3 bases and J by 7 bases, and 4 bases separated the two germline ends. The CDR3 has 11 residues. Looked up from germline, CDR1 is MGHRA and CDR2 is YSYEKL. The CDR3 DNA reads as TGCGCCAGCAGCCAGGGGAATGAGCAGTTCTTC. Its protein is CASSQGNEQFF.

The genes are TRBV5-1 and TRBJ2-7; unclear D gene. The germline V gene has CDR1 SGHRS and CDR2 YFSETQ. Deletions cut 2 bases from V and 4 bases from J, with 7 bases between. This CDR3 has 12 residues. The CDR3 here is CASSLRAYEQYF. The DNA for the CDR3 is TGCGCCAGCAGCTTAAGGGCGTACGAGCAGTACTTC.

The rearrangement uses TRBV6-5 and TRBJ1-1; 8 bases map to TRBD1. This CDR3 contains 15 residues. Trimming removed 0 bases from V and 5 bases from J; junction bases left unmatched: 5. Germline V CDR1 and CDR2: MNHEY, SVGAGI. The CDR3 is CASSYSDRDYTEAFF. Here the CDR3 DNA reads TGTGCCAGCAGTTACTCGGACAGGGACTATACTGAAGCTTTCTTT.

A word on this clone: A junction end diverges from the germline sequence, so it may reflect a read error. The chain combines TRBV6-1 with TRBJ1-3, with TRBD1 identical over 7 bases. The CDR3 sequence is 14 residues long. From germline, CDR1 is MNHNS and CDR2 SASEGT. CDR3 region: CASSKGGAGNTIYF. Written as DNA, the CDR3 is TGTGCCAGCAGCAAAGGGGGCGCTGGGAACACCATATATTTT.

The chain is built from TRBV4-2 and TRBJ1-4; TRBD1 matches at 9 bases. Trimming removed 4 bases from V and 8 bases from J; junction bases left unmatched: 5. CDR3 length equals 14 residues. Per germline, CDR1 LGHNA and CDR2 YNFKEQ. The chain's CDR3 is CASSPGQGGEKLFF. The CDR3, as DNA: TGTGCCAGCAGCCCGGGACAGGGTGGAGAAAAACTGTTTTTT.

The J gene is TRBJ2-1, the V gene TRBV15; D gene ambiguous. The V gene lost 4 bases and the J gene lost 0 bases, with 13 bases spanning the gap. Germline V gene sequence: CDR1 LNHNV, CDR2 YYDKDF (reference sequence). The CDR3 consists of 16 residues. The CDR3 sequence: CATSILPESSYNEQFF. CDR3 DNA: TGTGCCACCAGCATTTTGCCGGAAAGCTCCTACAATGAGCAGTTCTTC.

This sequence joins TRBV28 and TRBJ1-4; TRBD1 aligns across 9 bases. CDR1 MDHEN and CDR2 SYDVKM come from the germline V gene. The CDR3 spans 14 residues. Germline trimming cut 7 bases from V and 7 bases from J; bases unmatched to any gene: 7. The CDR3 nucleotides read TGTGCCAGCAATGCGGGACAGGGAGGTGAAAAACTGTTTTTT. It specifies CASNAGQGGEKLFF.

The genes are TRBV5-8 and TRBJ1-3; TRBD1 might be the D (5 bases). Germline assignment: CDR1 SGHTS and CDR2 YDEGEE. Trimming pared 0 bases from V and 1 base from J, leaving 5 bases between. The CDR3 loop spans 14 amino acids. The CDR3 here is CASSLAGSGNTIYF. The CDR3 coding sequence is TGTGCCAGCAGCTTGGCAGGGTCTGGAAACACCATATATTTT.

V is TRBV28 and J is TRBJ2-7; perhaps TRBD1 as D (5 bases). V was cut by 6 bases and J by 8 bases, with 17 bases left in between. This CDR3 has 13 amino acids. Per the germline V gene, CDR1 is MDHEN and CDR2 is SYDVKM. This CDR3 is CASRAYTTEKQYF. CDR3 DNA sequence: TGTGCCAGCAGGGCGTATACGACAGAGAAGCAGTACTTC. The full variable domain, rest sourced from reference TRBV28 and TRBJ2-7, is DVKVTQSSRYLVKRTGEKVFLECVQDMDHENMFWYRQDPGLGLRLIYFSYDVKMKEKGDIPEGYSVSREKKERFSLILESASTNQTSMYLCASRAYTTEKQYFGPGTRLTVT.

As regards this clone: At one end the junction does not follow the germline gene, possibly because of a read error. The rearrangement joins TRBV28 to TRBJ2-1, with 8 positions matching TRBD2. Germline CDR1 reads MDHEN; CDR2 reads SYDVKM. CDR3 size: 14 residues. CDR3 sequence reads: CASSYYGGAGGLLF. As DNA, the CDR3 is TGTGCCAGCAGCTACTACGGGGGGGCGGGAGGCCTCCTCTTC.

The CDR3 coding sequence is TGTGCCAGTAGTATTGTTTTGGGGGTGTCCTACGAGCAGTACTTC. Encoded protein: CASSIVLGVSYEQYF. J is TRBJ2-7 and V is TRBV19; the D gene could be TRBD1 or TRBD2 (5 bases each). Germline loops: CDR1 LNHDA, CDR2 SQIVND (reference sequence). Trimming pared 3 bases from V and 1 base from J, leaving 13 bases between. This CDR3 is built from 15 residues.

V usage is TRBV15 and J usage is TRBJ2-7, with TRBD1 identical over 7 bases. V gave up 0 bases and J gave up 5 bases; unmatched junction bases: 7. The germline CDR1 and CDR2 sequences are LNHNV and YYDKDF (reference sequence). This CDR3 is 15 amino acids long. This CDR3 reads CATSREEGAWNEQYF. The CDR3 coding sequence is TGTGCCACCAGCAGAGAAGAGGGGGCGTGGAACGAGCAGTACTTC.

This clone was counted a single time. The chain combines TRBV7-6 with TRBJ1-4; the match to TRBD1 covers 9 bases. The V gene's germline CDR1 is SGHVS and CDR2 FNYEAQ. V was pared by 1 base and J by 8 bases, with 11 bases of the junction left unmatched. This CDR3 has 17 amino acids. The DNA for the CDR3 is TGTGCCAGCAGCTTAGGATGGGGGGACAGGGTAGCCGAAAAACTGTTTTTT. Translated: CASSLGWGDRVAEKLFF.